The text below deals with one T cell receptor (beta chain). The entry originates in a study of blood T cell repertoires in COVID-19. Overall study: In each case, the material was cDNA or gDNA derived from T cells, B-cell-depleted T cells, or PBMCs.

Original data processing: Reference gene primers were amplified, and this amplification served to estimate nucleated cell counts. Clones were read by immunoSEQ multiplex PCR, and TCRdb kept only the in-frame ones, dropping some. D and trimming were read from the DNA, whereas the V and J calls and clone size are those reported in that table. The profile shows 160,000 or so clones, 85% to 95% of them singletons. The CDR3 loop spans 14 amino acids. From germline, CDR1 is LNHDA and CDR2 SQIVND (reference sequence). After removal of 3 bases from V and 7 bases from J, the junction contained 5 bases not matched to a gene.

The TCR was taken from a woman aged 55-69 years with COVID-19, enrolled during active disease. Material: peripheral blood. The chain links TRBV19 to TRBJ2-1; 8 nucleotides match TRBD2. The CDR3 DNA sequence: TGTGCCAGTAGTATTGGGACTAGTGAAAATGAGCAGTTCTTC. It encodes CASSIGTSENEQFF.